Shown below are 8 T cell receptor beta chains from a single sample sequenced in a study of cytomegalovirus exposure and HLA in healthy donors. PCR used 60 Vbeta primers and 13 Jbeta primers. The table came from immunoSEQ multiplex PCR; TCRdb's copy has only in-frame clones and leaves some out. The table lists some 100,000 clones, more than 65% of them singletons, with 0.95% to 1.5% in the top ten. The material sequenced was PBMCs. The receptors derive from a girl aged 2 to 10 in good health and CMV-seropositive.

This chain uses TRBV5-4 with TRBJ1-1; D might be TRBD1 (6 bases). The CDR3 spans 16 residues. V lost 3 bases and J lost 0, with 15 bases in between. Germline V lookup: CDR1 SGHNT, CDR2 YYREEE (reference sequence). CDR3 in amino acids: CASSSGQLILNTEAFF. CDR3 nucleotides: TGTGCCAGCAGCTCTGGACAGTTAATATTGAACACTGAAGCTTTCTTT.

V is TRBV28 and J is TRBJ2-3, with TRBD1 matching over 9 bases. CDR1 and CDR2 from the germline V gene are MDHEN and SYDVKM. V shed 3 bases, J shed 0 bases, and the junction held 13 bases outside the gene matches. The length of the CDR3 is 19 residues. CDR3 protein: CASSFQGTGIQDSTDTQYF. Here the CDR3 DNA reads TGTGCCAGCAGTTTCCAAGGGACAGGGATACAGGATAGCACAGATACGCAGTATTTT.

The count of this clone is one. This chain uses TRBV7-2 with TRBJ1-1; TRBD1 aligns across 8 bases. This CDR3 comprises 14 residues. V gave up 5 bases and J gave up 0 bases; unmatched junction bases: 2. Per the germline V gene, CDR1 is SGHTA and CDR2 is FQGNSA. The CDR3 nucleotides are TGTGCCAGCAGCGACAGGGGTATGAACACTGAAGCTTTCTTT. Protein product: CASSDRGMNTEAFF.

This sequence joins TRBV19 and TRBJ1-2; 9 bases line up with TRBD1. CDR3 length: 17 residues. The J segment lost 3 bases and the V segment lost 3 bases, leaving 11 bases of the junction unmatched. The germline V gene has CDR1 LNHDA and CDR2 SQIVND (reference sequence). The CDR3 reads CASSIETGGGRHYGYTF. The CDR3 DNA reads as TGTGCCAGTAGTATCGAAACAGGGGGCGGGAGGCACTATGGCTACACCTTC.

This clone was found a few times. The chain recombines TRBV5-1 with TRBJ2-5; D call uncertain. This CDR3 has 13 residues. Germline V CDR1 and CDR2: SGHRS, YFSETQ. With 0 bases removed from V and 3 bases from J, the gap between germline ends came to 6 bases. The CDR3 loop is CASSLGAEETQYF. Here the CDR3 DNA reads TGCGCCAGCAGCTTGGGAGCTGAAGAGACCCAGTACTTC.

The chain couples TRBV6-1 to TRBJ1-5, with TRBD1 as a possible D gene (6 bases). Between the trimmed V and J ends, which lost 6 bases and 9 bases, there was a span of 18 bases. This CDR3 spans 14 amino acids. Germline V gene lookup returns CDR1 MNHNS and CDR2 SASEGT. The CDR3 here is CASRGQNLDGPQHF. CDR3 DNA: TGTGCCAGCAGAGGACAGAACCTGGATGGGCCCCAGCATTTT.

This clone was seen a single time. The J gene is TRBJ1-1, the V gene TRBV29-1; D not resolved. The CDR3 loop spans 12 amino acids. The V gene lost 6 bases and the J gene lost 2 bases, with 10 bases spanning the gap. Looked up from germline, CDR1 is SQVTM and CDR2 is ANQGSEA. CDR3 protein: CSVAPTNTEAFF. The CDR3 DNA follows: TGCAGCGTCGCCCCTACTAACACTGAAGCTTTCTTT. The full variable domain, completed using reference TRBV29-1 and TRBJ1-1, is SAVISQKPSRDICQRGTSLTIQCQVDSQVTMMFWYRQQPGQSLTLIATANQGSEATYESGFVIDKFPISRPNLTFSTLTVSNMSPEDSSIYLCSVAPTNTEAFFGQGTRLTVV.

This chain connects TRBV5-1 to TRBJ1-1; D may be TRBD1 (5 bases). The length of the CDR3 is 15 residues. Looked up from germline, CDR1 is SGHRS and CDR2 is YFSETQ. Trimming took 2 bases from V and 4 from J, leaving 15 bases between them. The CDR3 here is CASSFATGQGTEAFF. As DNA, the CDR3 is TGCGCCAGCAGCTTTGCTACAGGTCAGGGCACTGAAGCTTTCTTT.